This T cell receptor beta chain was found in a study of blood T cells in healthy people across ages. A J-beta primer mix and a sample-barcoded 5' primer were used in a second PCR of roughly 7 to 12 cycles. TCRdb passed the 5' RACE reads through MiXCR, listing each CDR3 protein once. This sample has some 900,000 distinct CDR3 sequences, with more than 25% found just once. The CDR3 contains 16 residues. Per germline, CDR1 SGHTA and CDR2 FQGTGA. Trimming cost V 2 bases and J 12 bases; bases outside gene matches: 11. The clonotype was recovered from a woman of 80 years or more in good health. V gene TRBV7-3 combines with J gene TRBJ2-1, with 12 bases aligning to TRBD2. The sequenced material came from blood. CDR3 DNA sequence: TGTGCCAGCAGCTTAGAACTAGCGGGGGGCTCAACAGGGCAGTTCTTC. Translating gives CASSLELAGGSTGQFF.